What follows describes a single TCR beta chain. Its target is unknown. This specimen belongs to a study of cytomegalovirus exposure and HLA in healthy donors. Study results and limitations: Most likely, a cluster of highly shared sequence variants arose as a sequencing artifact. A few CMV-associated chains were confirmed in vitro to be specific for CMV antigens.

PCR primers comprised 60 Vbeta and 13 Jbeta primers. Sequenced by immunoSEQ multiplex PCR; TCRdb stores in-frame clones only, minus some. Of approximately 110,000 clones listed, just under 70% are singletons. Germline values: CDR1 MNHEY, CDR2 SMNVEV (reference sequence). V dropped 8 bases and J dropped 4; count of bases not matched to a gene: 7. The CDR3 is 14 amino acids. The gene calls are TRBV27 and TRBJ1-2; 10 nucleotides agree with TRBD1. The source material was PBMCs. The sequence derives from a man under 40 in good health and CMV-seropositive. In DNA, the CDR3 is TGTGCCAGCGCCTCGGGACAGGGGATCTATGGCTACACCTTC. This codes for CASASGQGIYGYTF.